These 27 T cell receptor beta chains were sequenced from one sample in a study of blood T cells in healthy people across ages. Through a sample-barcoded 5' primer and a J-beta primer mix, a second PCR was run for roughly 7 to 11 cycles. TCRdb independently ran MiXCR on the 5' RACE reads; one entry per CDR3 protein. The sample lists 950,000 to 1,200,000 distinct CDR3 sequences, more than 30% occurring once. The sample consisted of blood. These receptors were obtained from a man between 18 and 29 years old in good health.

J is TRBJ2-5 and V is TRBV10-3; a possible D gene is TRBD2 (5 bases). V was cut by 10 bases and J by 5 bases, with 14 bases left in between. The CDR3 length is 12 residues. Germline V gene lookup returns CDR1 ENHRY and CDR2 SYGVKD. The CDR3 sequence is CATQGGPETQYF. CDR3 DNA: TGTGCCACCCAAGGAGGTCCGGAGACCCAGTACTTC.

This clonotype appeared a few times. The J gene is TRBJ2-4, the V gene TRBV7-9; D remains unclear. V lost 7 bases and J 3 bases, leaving 16 bases between the germline ends. Germline lookup yields CDR1 SEHNR and CDR2 FQNEAQ (reference sequence). The length of the CDR3 is 15 residues. The chain's CDR3 is CASNFWPDNKNIQYF. For the CDR3, the DNA is TGTGCCAGCAACTTTTGGCCTGACAACAAAAACATTCAGTACTTC.

The rearrangement uses TRBV6-6 and TRBJ1-2; 9 bases agree with TRBD1. Trimming at V came to 4 bases and at J to 7 bases, leaving 7 bases not matched to a gene. The CDR3 contains 14 residues. CDR1 and CDR2 (germline): MNHNY, SVGAGI (reference sequence). The CDR3, as DNA: TGTGCCAGCAGTTCCGGGACAGGGATCGTTGGCTACACCTTC. Translating gives CASSSGTGIVGYTF.

This chain joins TRBV6-2 or TRBV6-3 and TRBJ1-5; D possibly corresponds to TRBD1 (6 bases). In germline, CDR1 is MNHEY, CDR2 SVGEGT. V was cut by 7 bases and J by 12 bases, with 25 bases left in between. This CDR3 spans 15 amino acids. The CDR3 loop reads CASKFAIVQGENQHF. CDR3 coding DNA: TGTGCCAGCAAATTCGCCATCGTACAGGGAGAAAACCAGCATTTT.

The rearrangement joins TRBV12-3 or TRBV12-4 to TRBJ1-2; D may be TRBD1 (5 bases). This CDR3 region has 16 residues. Trimming took 5 bases from V and 4 from J, leaving 20 bases between them. Written as DNA, the CDR3 is TGTGCCAGCAGTGGGGGGGGTCTAGGGTTGGGCTATGGCTACACCTTC. Amino acid sequence: CASSGGGLGLGYGYTF.

The chain carries TRBV20-1 and TRBJ2-2; tentatively, D is TRBD1 (6 bases). The CDR3 consists of 14 residues. Germline assignment: CDR1 DFQATT and CDR2 SNEGSKA (reference sequence). Trimming took 5 bases from V and 0 from J, leaving 10 bases between them. The CDR3 DNA sequence: TGCAGTGCTGTGGGGGCACCGAACACCGGGGAGCTGTTTTTT. Its protein is CSAVGAPNTGELFF.

The chain's CDR3 is CAISERPEYEAFF. The DNA of the CDR3 is TGTGCCATCAGTGAGAGGCCGGAATATGAAGCTTTCTTT. The J gene is TRBJ1-1, the V gene TRBV10-3, with D unclear. The CDR3 contains 13 residues. Deletions cut 2 bases from V and 7 bases from J, with 11 bases between. Germline values: CDR1 ENHRY, CDR2 SYGVKD.

The rearrangement joins TRBV12-5 to TRBJ2-5; tentative D call: TRBD1 (5 bases). This CDR3 is built from 14 residues. Trimming cost V 1 base and J 5 bases, with 11 bases left between them. Germline lookup yields CDR1 LGHNT and CDR2 FRNRAP. DNA for the CDR3: TGTGCTAGTGGTTTGGACAGGCTGCCGGAGACCCAGTACTTC. It specifies CASGLDRLPETQYF.

This clonotype has a handful of counts. CDR3 nucleotides: TGTGCCAGCAGCGACGGGACAGGGGGAATGGAATGGCATGAAAAACTGTTTTTT. Protein product: CASSDGTGGMEWHEKLFF. The chain combines TRBV9 with TRBJ1-4; 11 bases map to TRBD1. The germline V gene encodes CDR1 SGDLS and CDR2 YYNGEE. The CDR3 is 18 amino acids. J gave up 6 bases and V 3 bases, and 13 bases lay outside the gene matches.

The chain has TRBV2 and TRBJ1-5; D uncertain. The germline V gene has CDR1 SNHLY and CDR2 FYNNEI. This CDR3 contains 14 residues. V was shortened by 4 bases and J by 3 bases, with 10 bases between the two germline ends. The DNA for the CDR3 is TGTGCCAGCAGTGGTTATGGTTACAATCAGCCCCAGCATTTT. The encoded protein is CASSGYGYNQPQHF. Full variable domain (outside the CDR3, taken from reference TRBV2 and TRBJ1-5): EPEVTQTPSHQVTQMGQEVILRCVPISNHLYFYWYRQILGQKVEFLVSFYNNEISEKSEIFDDQFSVERPDGSNFTLKIRSTKLEDSAMYFCASSGYGYNQPQHFGDGTRLSIL.

As regards this clonotype: A read error may produce the germline difference seen at one junction end. This chain uses TRBV19 with TRBJ1-6, with unresolved D. The CDR3 is 15 amino acids. Germline V gives CDR1 LNHDA, CDR2 SQIVND (reference sequence). CDR3 in amino acids: CVSTTTWRSSSPLHF. In DNA form, the CDR3 reads TGTGTCAGTACTACGACTTGGCGGTCGTCCTCACCCCTCCACTTT.

V usage is TRBV29-1 and J usage is TRBJ2-5; TRBD1 matches 10 bases. The CDR3 is made up of 13 amino acids. Germline CDR1 SQVTM, CDR2 ANQGSEA. The trim removed 5 bases at V and 11 bases at J, leaving 11 bases unmatched. CDR3 nucleotides: TGCAGCGTTAAGGGACAGGGGTTCGGTGAGCAGTACTTC. Amino acid sequence: CSVKGQGFGEQYF.

The chain employs TRBV7-8 and TRBJ2-5; 8 bases line up with TRBD2. Germline-derived CDR1 and CDR2 are SGHVS and FQNEAQ. The J segment lost 11 bases and the V segment lost 5 bases, leaving 16 bases of the junction unmatched. The CDR3 covers 15 residues. This chain's CDR3 is CASSLRRGAGYKQYF. The CDR3 DNA is TGTGCCAGCAGCCTAAGGCGGGGGGCCGGGTACAAGCAGTACTTC.

This clonotype was detected only a few times. The gene calls are TRBV2 and TRBJ2-7; D gene uncertain. The germline V gene encodes CDR1 SNHLY and CDR2 FYNNEI. V was cut by 7 bases and J by 2 bases, with 12 bases left in between. CDR3 length: 13 amino acids. In DNA form, the CDR3 reads TGTGCCAGCAACAATAGGGCGGCCTACGAGCAGTACTTC. Encoded protein: CASNNRAAYEQYF. The variable domain in full, with the rest retrieved from reference TRBV2 and TRBJ2-7, is EPEVTQTPSHQVTQMGQEVILRCVPISNHLYFYWYRQILGQKVEFLVSFYNNEISEKSEIFDDQFSVERPDGSNFTLKIRSTKLEDSAMYFCASNNRAAYEQYFGPGTRLTVT.

This chain joins TRBV18 and TRBJ1-2; 9 bases fit TRBD1. The CDR3 spans 17 residues. In germline, CDR1 is KGHSH, CDR2 LQKENI. V shed 2 bases and J 2 bases; nucleotides not matched to a gene: 9. The CDR3 bases are TGTGCCAGCTCACCAACCAGGGACAGGGATTTAAACTATGGCTACACCTTC. Translating it yields CASSPTRDRDLNYGYTF.

The V gene is TRBV5-6, the J gene TRBJ2-3; TRBD2 matches 10 bases. The germline gives CDR1 SGHDT, CDR2 YYEEEE. V gave up 0 bases and J gave up 5 bases; unmatched junction bases: 6. This CDR3 has 16 amino acids. The chain's CDR3 is CASSLEALAGIDTQYF. The CDR3 bases are TGTGCCAGCAGCTTGGAAGCACTAGCGGGGATAGATACGCAGTATTTT.

This clonotype came up a few times. At one boundary the junction diverges from the germline segment, which might be a read error. The chain links TRBV7-2 to TRBJ1-6, with no clear D. CDR1 and CDR2 from the germline V gene are SGHTA and FQGNSA. This CDR3 region has 13 residues. CDR3 region: CASSLPRNSPPHF. In nucleotides, the CDR3 is TGTGCCAGCAGCTTACCGCGGAATTCACCCCCCCACTTT.

This clonotype was picked up many times. The chain carries TRBV6-1 and TRBJ2-5, with TRBD2 matching 7 bases. V lost 6 bases and J lost 2; bases outside the gene matches: 12. There are 16 residues in the CDR3. Per germline, CDR1 MNHNS and CDR2 SASEGT. The CDR3 is CASRRIEGLTQETQYF. CDR3 bases: TGTGCCAGCAGGAGGATAGAGGGACTAACTCAAGAGACCCAGTACTTC.

V usage is TRBV20-1 and J usage is TRBJ2-1; 9 bases match TRBD2. The CDR3 totals 14 residues. Germline-derived CDR1 and CDR2 are DFQATT and SNEGSKA (reference sequence). J gave up 8 bases and V 0 bases, and 5 bases lay outside the gene matches. The CDR3 spells CSARDVSGGDEQFF. The CDR3 bases are TGCAGTGCTAGAGATGTTAGCGGGGGAGATGAGCAGTTCTTC.

The rearrangement links TRBV4-3 to TRBJ2-1, with TRBD2 matching 8 bases. CDR3 length: 14 residues. V shed 3 bases and J 7 bases; nucleotides not matched to a gene: 5. Germline V lookup: CDR1 LGHNA, CDR2 YSLEER. Here the CDR3 reads CASSQTTGGNEQFF. For the CDR3, the DNA is TGCGCCAGCAGCCAGACGACGGGGGGGAATGAGCAGTTCTTC.

The chain recombines TRBV7-9 with TRBJ1-2; D unclear. This CDR3 has 14 residues. Germline V gene sequence: CDR1 SEHNR, CDR2 FQNEAQ (reference sequence). V shed 2 bases and J shed 4 bases, with 11 bases lying between them. CDR3 protein: CASSLSFPGYGYTF. CDR3 nucleotides: TGTGCCAGCAGCTTATCCTTTCCGGGCTATGGCTACACCTTC.

In this sample, this clonotype turned up many times. The chain uses TRBV9 and TRBJ2-1, with D tentatively TRBD1 or TRBD2 (6 bases each). The CDR3 contains 14 residues. Germline V CDR1 and CDR2: SGDLS, YYNGEE. V lost 7 bases and J lost 2, with 13 bases in between. The CDR3 bases are TGTGCCAGCGGGGGGACACCGACCTACAATGAGCAGTTCTTC. The encoded protein is CASGGTPTYNEQFF.

The chain joins TRBV7-2 to TRBJ1-5, with 7 nucleotides matching TRBD1. CDR3 size: 15 residues. Germline V gene sequence: CDR1 SGHTA, CDR2 FQGNSA. Losses at the gene ends were 6 bases for V and 5 bases for J; bases not matched to a gene: 10. Here the CDR3 DNA reads TGTGCCAGCAGTCCGGTGGGGGACAGTTATCAGCCCCAGCATTTT. Translation: CASSPVGDSYQPQHF.

V gene TRBV10-3 combines with J gene TRBJ1-1, with 11 bases matching TRBD1. This CDR3 has 16 residues. Germline V gene lookup returns CDR1 ENHRY and CDR2 SYGVKD. J was trimmed by 4 bases and V by 0 bases; bases with no gene match: 4. CDR3 nucleotides: TGTGCCATCAGTGAGTCCATCGGGACAGGGGGCACTGAAGCTTTCTTT. Translated, it gives CAISESIGTGGTEAFF.

This chain links TRBV4-2 with TRBJ1-1; the match to TRBD1 covers 7 bases. Germline assignment: CDR1 LGHNA and CDR2 YNFKEQ. The CDR3 is 16 residues long. V gave up 2 bases and J gave up 4 bases; unmatched junction bases: 10. The CDR3 bases are TGTGCCAGCAGCCAACAGACAGGGCCCGGGTTCACTGAAGCTTTCTTT. This translates into CASSQQTGPGFTEAFF.

V and J are TRBV9 and TRBJ2-1; D uncertain. Trimming removed 0 bases at V and 2 bases at J, with 6 bases between. This CDR3 has 14 amino acids. Per the germline V gene, CDR1 is SGDLS and CDR2 is YYNGEE. The CDR3 bases are TGTGCCAGCAGCGTAGGGCAGCCCTACAATGAGCAGTTCTTC. Translation: CASSVGQPYNEQFF.

The V call is TRBV5-5, the J call TRBJ2-3, with D tentatively TRBD1 or TRBD2 (5 bases each). The CDR3 has 16 amino acids. The V gene's germline CDR1 is SGHKS and CDR2 YYEKEE (reference sequence). Trimming took off 0 bases at V and 2 bases at J, with 13 bases between the two ends. Written as DNA, the CDR3 is TGTGCCAGCAGCTTGGGGGGGATTCCACCCACAGATACGCAGTATTTT. Translation gives CASSLGGIPPTDTQYF.